The 29 T cell receptor beta chains below come from one sample, sequenced in a study of regulatory T cells. Primers: 52 TRBV forward and 13 TRBJ reverse. Repertoires were generated with immunoSEQ multiplex PCR, while TCRdb's copy carries only in-frame clones and drops some. The table has some 17,000 clones, around 90% seen once; the top ten hold about 31%. The source material was CD8+ T cells sorted from blood. These receptors originate from a person aged 18-30 years with CD3G deficiency.

The chain couples TRBV19 to TRBJ2-7, with D unresolved. This CDR3 region has 13 residues. CDR1 and CDR2 from the germline V gene are LNHDA and SQIVND (reference sequence). V lost 5 bases and J 2 bases, leaving 10 bases between the germline ends. CDR3: CASSGSGPYEQYF. CDR3 nucleotides: TGTGCCAGTAGTGGCTCCGGACCCTACGAGCAGTACTTC.

The CDR3 region is CSDSVDTQYF. CDR3 coding DNA: TGCAGCGATTCGGTAGATACGCAGTATTTT. The chain combines TRBV29-1 with TRBJ2-3, with D unresolved. V was shortened by 7 bases and J by 5 bases, with 7 bases between the two germline ends. The CDR3 contains 10 residues. CDR1 and CDR2 from the germline V gene are SQVTM and ANQGSEA.

The J gene is TRBJ2-7, the V gene TRBV4-3; 7 nucleotides line up with TRBD1. V was clipped by 0 bases and J by 3 bases; unmatched bases: 2. The CDR3 loop spans 14 amino acids. The V gene's germline CDR1 is LGHNA and CDR2 YSLEER. The CDR3 loop is CASSQEGTDYEQYF. The CDR3 DNA is TGCGCCAGCAGCCAAGAAGGGACAGACTACGAGCAGTACTTC.

The chain has TRBV27 and TRBJ2-5; 8 nucleotides agree with TRBD2. Per germline, CDR1 MNHEY and CDR2 SMNVEV (reference sequence). CDR3 length: 14 amino acids. V trimming: 7 bases; J trimming: 1 base; junction bases outside the gene matches: 5. The CDR3 nucleotides are TGTGCCAGCAAAGCGGGGGCCTCCCAAGAGACCCAGTACTTC. It specifies CASKAGASQETQYF.

This chain uses TRBV19 with TRBJ2-1; perhaps D is TRBD1 or TRBD2 (6 bases each). From germline, CDR1 is LNHDA and CDR2 SQIVND (reference sequence). The CDR3 sequence is 13 residues long. Trimming took off 8 bases at V and 6 bases at J, with 14 bases between the two ends. CDR3 residues: CASEGGVGNEQFF. CDR3 bases: TGTGCCAGTGAGGGGGGAGTAGGCAATGAGCAGTTCTTC.

The V call is TRBV7-8, the J call TRBJ2-3, with D uncertain. Trimming pared 0 bases from V and 7 bases from J, leaving 8 bases between. Germline V gene lookup returns CDR1 SGHVS and CDR2 FQNEAQ. CDR3 length equals 13 residues. In nucleotides, the CDR3 is TGTGCCAGCAGCTTAGCGCAAGGAAATACGCAGTATTTT. Its translation: CASSLAQGNTQYF. Variable domain in full (rest from reference TRBV7-8 and TRBJ2-3): GAGVSQSPRYKVAKRGQDVALRCDPISGHVSLFWYQQALGQGPEFLTYFQNEAQLDKSGLPSDRFFAERPEGSVSTLKIQRTQQEDSAVYLCASSLAQGNTQYFGPGTRLTVL.

J is TRBJ2-1 and V is TRBV29-1; 14 bases fit TRBD2. The CDR3 loop spans 13 amino acids. After removal of 5 bases from V and 10 bases from J, the junction contained 4 bases not matched to a gene. CDR1 and CDR2 (germline): SQVTM, ANQGSEA. The CDR3 DNA reads as TGCAGCGTTTACTGGACTAGCGGGGGGGAGCAGTTCTTC. Encoded protein: CSVYWTSGGEQFF.

This chain uses TRBV13 with TRBJ1-1; D might be TRBD1 (5 bases). The CDR3 is made up of 17 amino acids. V lost 5 bases and J 1 base, leaving 20 bases between the germline ends. CDR1 and CDR2 from the germline V gene are PRHDT and FYEKMQ (reference sequence). The CDR3 loop reads CASSQPRTGTANTEAFF. CDR3 coding DNA: TGTGCCAGCAGCCAGCCCAGAACCGGGACGGCGAACACTGAAGCTTTCTTT.

V gene TRBV12-5 combines with J gene TRBJ1-5; no clear D. V lost 1 base to trimming and J lost 8 bases, with 15 bases between them. The CDR3 loop spans 15 amino acids. Germline V gene lookup returns CDR1 LGHNT and CDR2 FRNRAP. DNA for the CDR3: TGTGCTAGTGGTTTGGCCGGGATTCCGGAGGAGCCCCAGCATTTT. It specifies CASGLAGIPEEPQHF.

The V and J genes are TRBV4-3 and TRBJ1-2, with 7 bases that match TRBD1. Trimming removed 2 bases from V and 2 bases from J; junction bases left unmatched: 2. The CDR3 covers 14 residues. Per the germline V gene, CDR1 is LGHNA and CDR2 is YSLEER. The CDR3 nucleotides read TGCGCCAGCAGCCAAACGACAGGGAACTATGGCTACACCTTC. Protein sequence: CASSQTTGNYGYTF.

The V gene is TRBV4-1, the J gene TRBJ2-5; no reliable D call. V lost 0 bases to trimming and J lost 4 bases, with 15 bases between them. The CDR3 is 16 amino acids. Looked up from germline, CDR1 is MGHRA and CDR2 is YSYEKL. Written as DNA, the CDR3 is TGCGCCAGCAGCCAAGAGCCCCAGGTTTACGGAGAGACCCAGTACTTC. Translating gives CASSQEPQVYGETQYF.

This chain connects TRBV10-3 to TRBJ1-5; D perhaps matches TRBD1 (5 bases). From germline, CDR1 is ENHRY and CDR2 SYGVKD. V was cut by 3 bases and J by 5 bases, with 14 bases left in between. This CDR3 is 15 amino acids long. For the CDR3, the DNA is TGTGCCATCAGTGACGAGACAGAATCTTATCAGCCCCAGCATTTT. Protein product: CAISDETESYQPQHF.

The chain has TRBV19 and TRBJ2-1, with TRBD2 as a possible D gene (6 bases). This CDR3 is 14 amino acids long. Per germline, CDR1 LNHDA and CDR2 SQIVND (reference sequence). The ends were cut back, 1 base at V and 9 bases at J, with 13 bases in the middle. As DNA, the CDR3 is TGTGCCAGTAGTATAGGGGGCGGGGTAGGTGAGCAGTTCTTC. Translating gives CASSIGGGVGEQFF.

This chain joins TRBV7-9 and TRBJ2-2, with TRBD2 identical over 9 bases. V dropped 10 bases and J dropped 1; count of bases not matched to a gene: 7. CDR3 size: 15 residues. CDR1 is SEHNR, CDR2 FQNEAQ, per germline (reference sequence). CDR3 protein: CATGPLAGNTGELFF. The CDR3 DNA sequence: TGTGCCACGGGCCCACTAGCGGGGAACACCGGGGAGCTGTTTTTT.

The chain carries TRBV7-3 and TRBJ2-3; the D gene is possibly TRBD2 (5 bases). This CDR3 contains 17 residues. V was cut by 0 bases and J by 4 bases, with 17 bases left in between. The germline V gene encodes CDR1 SGHTA and CDR2 FQGTGA. Written as DNA, the CDR3 is TGTGCCAGCAGCTTAACGGGAGACTCCACAATTTCAGATACGCAGTATTTT. It yields the protein CASSLTGDSTISDTQYF. Combining the CDR3 with reference TRBV7-3 and TRBJ2-3 gives the whole variable domain GAGVSQTPSNKVTEKGKYVELRCDPISGHTALYWYRQSLGQGPEFLIYFQGTGAADDSGLPNDRFFAVRPEGSVSTLKIQRTERGDSAVYLCASSLTGDSTISDTQYFGPGTRLTVL.

The chain uses TRBV19 and TRBJ1-3, with D hard to call. The ends were cut back, 6 bases at V and 0 bases at J, with 12 bases in the middle. The germline V gene encodes CDR1 LNHDA and CDR2 SQIVND (reference sequence). The CDR3 is 15 amino acids. CDR3 nucleotides: TGTGCCAGTAGCCCCCCCGGGAGCTCTGGAAACACCATATATTTT. This encodes CASSPPGSSGNTIYF. The entire variable domain, with the rest obtained from reference TRBV19 and TRBJ1-3, is as follows: DGGITQSPKYLFRKEGQNVTLSCEQNLNHDAMYWYRQDPGQGLRLIYYSQIVNDFQKGDIAEGYSVSREKKESFPLTVTSAQKNPTAFYLCASSPPGSSGNTIYFGEGSWLTVV.

The rearrangement uses TRBV2 and TRBJ1-6; D gene uncertain. Germline V CDR1 and CDR2: SNHLY, FYNNEI. V lost 3 bases and J lost 8, with 11 bases in between. There are 14 residues in the CDR3. In DNA, the CDR3 is TGTGCCAGCAGTGACGAACCCGGCGATTCACCCCTCCACTTT. Protein sequence: CASSDEPGDSPLHF.

V usage is TRBV27 and J usage is TRBJ1-5, with 11 nucleotides matching TRBD1. Losses at the gene ends were 3 bases for V and 4 bases for J; bases not matched to a gene: 2. Germline V lookup: CDR1 MNHEY, CDR2 SMNVEV (reference sequence). The CDR3 contains 15 residues. As DNA, the CDR3 is TGTGCCAGCAGTTTTGGGACAGGGGGAAATCAGCCCCAGCATTTT. Its protein is CASSFGTGGNQPQHF.

The chain is built from TRBV11-2 and TRBJ2-7; the match to TRBD1 covers 8 bases. This CDR3 is built from 17 residues. CDR1 is SGHAT and CDR2 is FQNNGV in the germline V gene. Germline trimming cut 0 bases from V and 0 bases from J; bases unmatched to any gene: 7. The CDR3 sequence is CASSLDSGQVYSYEQYF. CDR3 DNA: TGTGCCAGCAGCTTAGATTCGGGACAGGTATACTCCTACGAGCAGTACTTC. The full variable domain, its missing parts supplied by reference TRBV11-2 and TRBJ2-7, is EAGVAQSPRYKIIEKRQSVAFWCNPISGHATLYWYQQILGQGPKLLIQFQNNGVVDDSQLPKDRFSAERLKGVDSTLKIQPAKLEDSAVYLCASSLDSGQVYSYEQYFGPGTRLTVT.

Judged by abundance, this clone is medium-sized. This same CDR3 is encoded by further DNA sequences in the sample. The rearrangement joins TRBV5-1 to TRBJ2-7; no clear D. The V gene's germline CDR1 is SGHRS and CDR2 YFSETQ. The CDR3 is made up of 11 amino acids. V was clipped by 2 bases and J by 3 bases, with 3 bases between them. The CDR3, as DNA: TGCGCCAGCAGCTTAGGCTACGAGCAGTACTTC. Its translation is CASSLGYEQYF.

The rearrangement links TRBV27 to TRBJ2-1; the D is unclear. V was shortened by 0 bases and J by 0 bases, with 0 bases between the two germline ends. The CDR3 contains 13 residues. CDR1 is MNHEY and CDR2 is SMNVEV in the germline V gene (reference sequence). CDR3 sequence reads: CASSLSSYNEQFF. CDR3 sequence (DNA): TGTGCCAGCAGTTTATCCTCCTACAATGAGCAGTTCTTC.

J is TRBJ2-7 and V is TRBV6-1; the D is unclear. Trimming took off 1 base at V and 2 bases at J, with 18 bases between the two ends. This CDR3 spans 17 amino acids. Germline-derived CDR1 and CDR2 are MNHNS and SASEGT. DNA for the CDR3: TGTGCCAGCAGTGAAGATTATTGGGCGTCTAGTACCTACGAGCAGTACTTC. Its protein is CASSEDYWASSTYEQYF.

The chain joins TRBV5-6 to TRBJ2-3; 8 bases are shared with TRBD2. The V and J ends lost 6 bases and 3 bases, in that order; junction bases with no gene match: 9. The CDR3 runs to 15 residues. CDR1 is SGHDT, CDR2 YYEEEE, per germline. CDR3 region: CASNCSCGGTDTQYF. The CDR3 region has the DNA TGTGCCAGCAACTGCTCCTGCGGGGGGACAGATACGCAGTATTTT.

The chain links TRBV6-4 to TRBJ2-3, with 11 nucleotides matching TRBD2. The CDR3 has 15 residues. Germline V gene sequence: CDR1 MRHNA, CDR2 SNTAGT. V lost 1 base, J lost 6 bases, and 3 bases stayed unmatched. The DNA for the CDR3 is TGTGCCAGCAGTGACTTAGCGGGGGGGCCGGATACGCAGTATTTT. The encoded protein is CASSDLAGGPDTQYF.

The V gene is TRBV2, the J gene TRBJ2-3, with D perhaps given as TRBD1 or TRBD2 (5 bases each). V dropped 4 bases and J dropped 4 bases, with 12 bases sitting between them. The CDR3 has 14 residues. In germline, CDR1 is SNHLY, CDR2 FYNNEI. The CDR3 DNA follows: TGTGCCAGCAGTGGTCCAGGGCGGGCAGATACGCAGTATTTT. Its translation is CASSGPGRADTQYF.

This chain joins TRBV28 and TRBJ1-1; D is unclear. Germline V lookup: CDR1 MDHEN, CDR2 SYDVKM. V was pared by 7 bases and J by 1 base, with 13 bases between. The CDR3 covers 14 residues. CDR3 amino acids: CASTPHGRNTEAFF. Here the CDR3 DNA reads TGTGCCAGCACCCCGCACGGCCGGAACACTGAAGCTTTCTTT.

CDR3 residues: CASSQRWFRSGGTDTQYF. DNA of the CDR3: TGCGCCAGCAGCCAACGCTGGTTCAGGAGCGGAGGCACAGATACGCAGTATTTT. The chain employs TRBV4-3 and TRBJ2-3; TRBD2 is a possible D gene (5 bases). This CDR3 comprises 18 residues. Germline V gene data show CDR1 as LGHNA and CDR2 as YSLEER. V lost 2 bases and J 1 base, leaving 19 bases between the germline ends.

The V call is TRBV14, the J call TRBJ2-1; TRBD2 is a possible D gene (5 bases). With 2 bases removed from V and 9 bases from J, the gap between germline ends came to 11 bases. CDR3 length: 13 residues. From germline, CDR1 is SGHDN and CDR2 FVKESK. CDR3 sequence (DNA): TGTGCCAGCAGCCAACTAGCTGCGGCTGAGCAGTTCTTC. This encodes CASSQLAAAEQFF.

This clone came up a few times. This chain joins TRBV27 and TRBJ1-6; no clear D gene. V lost 3 bases to trimming and J lost 7 bases, with 10 bases between them. The CDR3 spans 14 residues. The germline gives CDR1 MNHEY, CDR2 SMNVEV (reference sequence). This chain's CDR3 is CASSFGRTNSPLHF. The CDR3 coding sequence is TGTGCCAGCAGTTTTGGGCGGACGAATTCACCCCTCCACTTT.